Below, 17 T cell receptor beta chains from the same sample are listed, as sequenced in a study of T-cell memory formation after mild COVID-19. TCRdb re-called the 5' RACE reads with MiXCR, one entry per CDR3 protein. Of hundreds of thousands of distinct CDR3 sequences in the sample, roughly an eighth were seen once. What was sequenced was PBMCs or a T cell subset sorted from them (not recorded which). Receptors were obtained from a man between 18 and 29 years old who had mild COVID-19 (a few samples of this study predate the infection). Cell type and time point are not known.

In this sample, this clonotype turned up a few times. This chain links TRBV27 with TRBJ2-2, with D perhaps TRBD2 (6 bases). The CDR3 extends over 16 amino acids. Germline V gene lookup returns CDR1 MNHEY and CDR2 SMNVEV (reference sequence). Trimming took off 1 base at V and 1 base at J, with 10 bases between the two ends. The chain's CDR3 is CASSLYRTMNTGELFF. Here the CDR3 DNA reads TGTGCCAGCAGTTTATATCGGACTATGAACACCGGGGAGCTGTTTTTT.

Note on this clonotype: Compared with germline, one end of the junction differs, possibly owing to a read error. The chain recombines TRBV7-7 with TRBJ2-1; a possible D gene is TRBD1 (6 bases). The CDR3 consists of 13 residues. Germline values: CDR1 SSHAT, CDR2 FNYEAQ (reference sequence). CDR3 amino acids: CASSLVPGAEQFF. The CDR3 DNA reads as TGTGCTAGCAGCTTAGTTCCAGGGGCTGAGCAGTTCTTC.

The chain recombines TRBV19 with TRBJ1-1; TRBD1 might be the D (6 bases). This CDR3 comprises 11 residues. Germline CDR1 reads LNHDA; CDR2 reads SQIVND (reference sequence). V lost 10 bases and J 3 bases, leaving 9 bases between the germline ends. CDR3: CAIQGYTEAFF. DNA of the CDR3: TGTGCCATACAGGGTTACACTGAAGCTTTCTTT.

This clonotype appeared a few times. The rearrangement joins TRBV12-3 or TRBV12-4 to TRBJ2-1, with D unclear. The CDR3 consists of 14 residues. Trimming took off 5 bases at V and 6 bases at J, with 14 bases between the two ends. The CDR3 here is CASSPQQPPNEQFF. CDR3 coding DNA: TGTGCCAGCAGTCCACAACAGCCCCCCAATGAGCAGTTCTTC.

V and J are TRBV20-1 and TRBJ1-2; 7 nucleotides match TRBD1. The CDR3 consists of 14 residues. The junction had 11 bases not matched to a gene; V was cut back by 2 bases and J by 8 bases. Per germline, CDR1 DFQATT and CDR2 SNEGSKA (reference sequence). The CDR3, as DNA: TGCAGTGCTAGACCCTTTGACAGGGCTGGCGGCTACACCTTC. This gives the protein CSARPFDRAGGYTF.

Only a few counts were recorded for this clonotype. The chain employs TRBV7-6 and TRBJ2-3; tentative D call: TRBD2 (6 bases). Germline CDR1 and CDR2: SGHVS and FNYEAQ. This CDR3 spans 16 amino acids. Trimming pared 4 bases from V and 5 bases from J, leaving 19 bases between. The DNA of the CDR3 is TGTGCCAGCAGCTACCATTGGGGGGTTCGGTTAGATACGCAGTATTTT. This codes for CASSYHWGVRLDTQYF. Combining the CDR3 with reference TRBV7-6 and TRBJ2-3 gives the whole variable domain GAGVSQSPRYKVTKRGQDVALRCDPISGHVSLYWYRQALGQGPEFLTYFNYEAQQDKSGLPNDRFSAERPEGSISTLTIQRTEQRDSAMYRCASSYHWGVRLDTQYFGPGTRLTVL.

The sample holds many counts of this clonotype. The rearrangement uses TRBV2 and TRBJ2-5, with D perhaps being TRBD1 or TRBD2 (6 bases each). V was cut by 2 bases and J by 5 bases, with 18 bases left in between. The CDR3 has 16 residues. Germline assignment: CDR1 SNHLY and CDR2 FYNNEI. The CDR3 protein is CASSEIPGGAGETQYF. DNA of the CDR3: TGTGCCAGCAGTGAAATCCCCGGGGGCGCAGGGGAGACCCAGTACTTC.

The gene calls are TRBV12-3 or TRBV12-4 and TRBJ2-1; 9 bases fit TRBD2. The CDR3 sequence is 14 residues long. The V and J ends lost 4 bases and 5 bases, in that order; junction bases with no gene match: 3. The CDR3 spells CASSWASGNNEQFF. In DNA, the CDR3 is TGTGCCAGCAGTTGGGCTAGCGGGAACAATGAGCAGTTCTTC.

The V gene is TRBV12-3 or TRBV12-4, the J gene TRBJ1-1; the D is unclear. V gave up 6 bases and J gave up 1 base, with 6 bases separating them. The CDR3 has 12 amino acids. The CDR3 loop reads CASRSQNTEAFF. The CDR3 DNA reads as TGTGCCAGCAGGTCACAGAACACTGAAGCTTTCTTT.

In this sample, this clonotype turned up a few times. The chain employs TRBV2 and TRBJ2-4; TRBD1 matches 9 bases. This CDR3 has 15 residues. Germline V gives CDR1 SNHLY, CDR2 FYNNEI. Germline trimming cut 3 bases from V and 4 bases from J; bases unmatched to any gene: 4. CDR3 bases: TGTGCCAGCAGTGAGGACAGGGGCCCAAAAAACATTCAGTACTTC. Protein sequence: CASSEDRGPKNIQYF.

The sample holds a few counts of this clonotype. The chain uses TRBV19 and TRBJ1-3; weak D call: TRBD1 (6 bases). Deletions cut 5 bases from V and 0 bases from J, with 11 bases between. The CDR3 is made up of 15 amino acids. Germline V CDR1 and CDR2: LNHDA, SQIVND (reference sequence). The chain's CDR3 is CASSADRVSGNTIYF. The CDR3 region has the DNA TGTGCCAGTAGTGCGGACAGAGTCTCTGGAAACACCATATATTTT.

This clonotype occurred a few times. The V and J genes are TRBV7-2 and TRBJ2-7; D not certain. The CDR3 is 13 amino acids. V shed 3 bases and J shed 4 bases, with 10 bases lying between them. In germline, CDR1 is SGHTA, CDR2 FQGNSA. The CDR3 sequence: CASSFGSLYEQYV. The CDR3 DNA sequence: TGTGCCAGCAGCTTTGGCTCTCTGTACGAGCAGTACGTC.

This clonotype was seen many times. The rearrangement joins TRBV7-9 to TRBJ2-6, with 9 bases identical to TRBD1. V lost 4 bases, J lost 2 bases, and 6 bases stayed unmatched. CDR1 and CDR2 from the germline V gene are SEHNR and FQNEAQ (reference sequence). The CDR3 has 17 amino acids. CDR3 protein: CASSSGQGLAGANVLTF. CDR3 nucleotides: TGTGCCAGCAGCTCGGGACAGGGTCTCGCTGGGGCCAACGTCCTGACTTTC.

The chain uses TRBV5-1 and TRBJ1-1, with D possibly TRBD1 on 5 matching bases. Germline-derived CDR1 and CDR2 are SGHRS and YFSETQ. V lost 5 bases and J lost 5, with 19 bases in between. This CDR3 contains 15 residues. The CDR3 loop is CASSLGAGRGTEAFF. The CDR3 bases are TGCGCCAGCAGTTTAGGTGCAGGACGGGGGACTGAAGCTTTCTTT.

This clonotype was observed a few times. This chain links TRBV4-3 with TRBJ1-1; D might be TRBD1 (6 bases). The ends were cut back, 0 bases at V and 6 bases at J, with 14 bases in the middle. The CDR3 has 15 residues. Looked up from germline, CDR1 is LGHNA and CDR2 is YSLEER. The CDR3 here is CASSQEIGPGAEAFF. For the CDR3, the DNA is TGCGCCAGCAGCCAAGAGATAGGTCCAGGGGCTGAAGCTTTCTTT.

On this clonotype: An end of the junction differs from the germline gene, which may be a read error. This chain links TRBV20-1 with TRBJ2-6, with TRBD2 matching over 7 bases. The CDR3 contains 16 residues. In germline, CDR1 is DFQATT, CDR2 SNEGSKA (reference sequence). CDR3 coding DNA: TGCAGTGCCCCCCGGGGAGGGGTGAATGGGGCCAACGTCCTGATTTTC. Translation: CSAPRGGVNGANVLIF.

This rearrangement joins TRBV5-6 to TRBJ2-7; tentatively, D is TRBD2 (5 bases). Trimming removed 0 bases from V and 7 bases from J, with 11 bases in between. The CDR3 runs to 13 residues. Germline V gene data show CDR1 as SGHDT and CDR2 as YYEEEE. The CDR3 DNA reads TGTGCCAGCAGCTTGGTCGCGGGCGGTGAGCAGTACGTC. Amino acids: CASSLVAGGEQYV.